The 6 T cell receptor beta chains in this list originate from one sample, sequenced in a study of T cell responses to AZD1222 COVID-19 vaccine. TCRdb's table, derived via immunoSEQ multiplex PCR, lists solely in-frame clones and lacks some. This table has 100,000 to 150,000 clones, about 86% appearing once. Sequenced material: peripheral blood, taken on day 0 of AZD1222 vaccination. Every receptor here comes from an adult in good health.

The chain joins TRBV2 to TRBJ2-3; D unclear. V was trimmed by 7 bases and J by 1 base, leaving 12 bases between them. This CDR3 is 14 amino acids long. The germline V gene encodes CDR1 SNHLY and CDR2 FYNNEI. The CDR3 DNA reads as TGTGCCAGCATCCTAAGGCGGCGCACAGATACGCAGTATTTT. Protein: CASILRRRTDTQYF.

This rearrangement joins TRBV11-3 to TRBJ2-7; D ambiguous. With 5 bases removed from V and 6 bases from J, the gap between germline ends came to 11 bases. Looked up from germline, CDR1 is SGHNT and CDR2 is YENEEA. There are 12 residues in the CDR3. The CDR3: CASSREDREQYF. Written as DNA, the CDR3 is TGTGCCAGCAGCCGCGAGGATCGCGAGCAGTACTTC.

This clone has only one observation. In nucleotides, the CDR3 is TGTGCCACCAGTGATGCGGGACTAGCAGGGGGGGCCGGTACAGAGACCCAGTACTTC. Its protein is CATSDAGLAGGAGTETQYF. The chain recombines TRBV24-1 with TRBJ2-5; TRBD2 matches 9 bases. CDR1 is KGHDR, CDR2 SFDVKD, per germline. The CDR3 extends over 19 amino acids. V trimming: 3 bases; J trimming: 4 bases; junction bases outside the gene matches: 17.

The gene calls are TRBV6-5 and TRBJ2-1; D is perhaps TRBD2 (6 bases). The ends were cut back, 7 bases at V and 10 bases at J, with 11 bases in the middle. This CDR3 has 11 residues. Germline V lookup: CDR1 MNHEY, CDR2 SVGAGI. CDR3 residues: CASTRGREQFF. The CDR3 DNA is TGTGCCAGCACTAGAGGGAGGGAGCAGTTCTTC.

This sequence joins TRBV9 and TRBJ2-7, with 7 bases aligning to TRBD2. Germline-derived CDR1 and CDR2 are SGDLS and YYNGEE. The CDR3 totals 12 residues. V lost 3 bases and J lost 7; bases outside the gene matches: 4. The CDR3 bases are TGTGCCAGCAGCGGGACTAGTCGGGAGCAGTACTTC. This sequence encodes CASSGTSREQYF.

The sample holds one count of this clone. The chain recombines TRBV13 with TRBJ2-3; D possibly corresponds to TRBD2 (7 bases). Trimming took 3 bases from V and 8 from J, leaving 15 bases between them. The germline gives CDR1 PRHDT, CDR2 FYEKMQ (reference sequence). The CDR3 consists of 14 residues. CDR3 in amino acids: CASSFIGGLGTQYF. The CDR3 DNA follows: TGTGCCAGCAGCTTCATCGGGGGGCTAGGTACGCAGTATTTT.